This T cell receptor beta chain derives from a study of T cells of healthy individuals. This clonotype was seen only a few times. V was shortened by 5 bases and J by 7 bases, with 10 bases between the two germline ends. The CDR3 covers 11 residues. Germline assignment: CDR1 SGHRS and CDR2 YFSETQ. TCRdb fed the 5' RACE reads into MiXCR, producing one record per CDR3 protein. This sample yields 100,000 or so distinct CDR3 sequences, of which 15% to 20% are seen a single time; over 5% belongs to the top ten. J is TRBJ2-7 and V is TRBV5-1; no clear D. The TCR sequence derives from a human donor in good health. The CDR3 DNA reads TGCGCCAGCAGGCGCGATTGGGAGCAGTACTTC. This encodes CASRRDWEQYF.